Listed below are T cell receptor beta chains from one sample, sequenced in a study of T cell changes during pregnancy in multiple sclerosis. The repertoire was sequenced with immunoSEQ multiplex PCR; TCRdb's copy has only in-frame clones and lacks some. The table has 29,000 or so clones, roughly nine tenths seen once. The specimen comprised CD8+ T cells from peripheral blood mononuclear cells, sampled in the second trimester of pregnancy. These receptor sequences come from a female donor with multiple sclerosis, enrolled in a pregnancy study. The CDR3 runs from the conserved cysteine through the conserved F or W. Each record gives: clone size, D gene, V gene, CDR3 length, J gene, CDR3 protein, CDR3 DNA. The D gene is left open where the match is weak. Some rows have no size entry. The others give once, few or many, or a class for an expanded clone.

NA,TRBD1,TRBV4-3,14,TRBJ1-4,CASSRTQGDEKLFF,TGCGCCAGCAGCCGGACACAGGGGGATGAAAAACTGTTTTTT
NA,TRBD1,TRBV7-9,14,TRBJ1-4,CASSSGTGPEKLFF,TGTGCCAGCAGCTCCGGGACAGGGCCCGAAAAACTGTTTTTT
NA,NA,TRBV13,14,TRBJ1-1,CASSSNQGYTEAFF,TGTGCCAGCAGCTCCAATCAGGGCTACACTGAAGCTTTCTTT
NA,TRBD1,TRBV2,15,TRBJ1-1,CASVPGQGWNTEAFF,TGTGCCAGCGTCCCGGGACAGGGATGGAACACTGAAGCTTTCTTT
NA,NA,TRBV6-1,14,TRBJ2-7,CASSGRGSSYEQYF,TGTGCCAGCAGTGGCAGGGGATCGTCCTACGAGCAGTACTTC
once,NA,TRBV7-7,16,TRBJ2-5,CASSLTEGETQETQYF,TGTGCCAGCAGCTTAACCGAGGGCGAAACCCAAGAGACCCAGTACTTC
NA,NA,TRBV2,10,TRBJ1-6,CASSFAYLHF,TGTGCCAGCAGTTTCGCCTACCTCCACTTT
NA,TRBD1,TRBV7-8,16,TRBJ1-3,CASSIAPGGRGNTIYF,TGTGCCAGCAGCATAGCCCCAGGGGGCCGTGGAAACACCATATATTTT
NA,NA,TRBV18,16,TRBJ1-6,CASSPNLSSYNSPLHF,TGTGCCAGCTCACCCAACTTGAGCTCCTATAATTCACCCCTCCACTTT
NA,NA,TRBV2,15,TRBJ1-1,CASSENGRVITEAFF,TGTGCCAGCAGTGAAAACGGCAGGGTTATCACTGAAGCTTTCTTT